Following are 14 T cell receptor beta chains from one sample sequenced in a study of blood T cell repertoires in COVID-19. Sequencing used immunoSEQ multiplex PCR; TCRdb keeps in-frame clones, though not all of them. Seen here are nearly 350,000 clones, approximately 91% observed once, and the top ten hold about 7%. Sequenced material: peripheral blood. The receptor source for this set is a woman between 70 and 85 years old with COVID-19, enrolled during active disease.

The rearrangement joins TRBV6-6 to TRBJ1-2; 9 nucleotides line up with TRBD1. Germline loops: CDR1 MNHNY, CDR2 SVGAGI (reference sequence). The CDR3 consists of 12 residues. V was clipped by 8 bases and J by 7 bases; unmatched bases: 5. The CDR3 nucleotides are TGTGCCAGCCTACAGGGGGCGAGTGGCTACACCTTC. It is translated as CASLQGASGYTF.

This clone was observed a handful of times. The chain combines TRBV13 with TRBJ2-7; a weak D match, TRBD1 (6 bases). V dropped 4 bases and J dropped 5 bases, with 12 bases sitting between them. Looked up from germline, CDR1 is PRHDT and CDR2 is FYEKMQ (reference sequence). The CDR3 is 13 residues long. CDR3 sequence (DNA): TGTGCCAGCAGCTCACCCCAGGGGAACGAGCAGTACTTC. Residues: CASSSPQGNEQYF.

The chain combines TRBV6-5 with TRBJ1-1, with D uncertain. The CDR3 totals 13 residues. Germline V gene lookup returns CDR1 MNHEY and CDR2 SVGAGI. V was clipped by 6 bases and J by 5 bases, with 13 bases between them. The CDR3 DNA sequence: TGTGCCAGCAGACCCGGACGGGGTACTGAAGCTTTCTTT. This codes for CASRPGRGTEAFF.

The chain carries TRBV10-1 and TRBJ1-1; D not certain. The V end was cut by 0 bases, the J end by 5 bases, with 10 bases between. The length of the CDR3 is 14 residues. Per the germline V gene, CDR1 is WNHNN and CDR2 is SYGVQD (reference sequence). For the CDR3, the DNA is TGCGCCAGCAGTGAGTCCGGGGAGGGAACTGAAGCTTTCTTT. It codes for CASSESGEGTEAFF.

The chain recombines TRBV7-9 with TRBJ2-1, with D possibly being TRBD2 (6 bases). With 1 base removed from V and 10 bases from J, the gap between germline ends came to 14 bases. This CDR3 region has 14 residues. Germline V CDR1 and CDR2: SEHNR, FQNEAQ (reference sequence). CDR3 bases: TGTGCCAGCAGCTTAGTCCAGGGAGGATGGGAGCAGTTCTTC. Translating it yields CASSLVQGGWEQFF.

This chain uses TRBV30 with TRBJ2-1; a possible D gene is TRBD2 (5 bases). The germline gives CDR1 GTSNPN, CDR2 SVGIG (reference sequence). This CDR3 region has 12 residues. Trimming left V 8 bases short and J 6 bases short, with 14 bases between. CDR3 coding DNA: TGTGCCCGGGGTGGAGGCGCCAATGAGCAGTTCTTC. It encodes CARGGGANEQFF.

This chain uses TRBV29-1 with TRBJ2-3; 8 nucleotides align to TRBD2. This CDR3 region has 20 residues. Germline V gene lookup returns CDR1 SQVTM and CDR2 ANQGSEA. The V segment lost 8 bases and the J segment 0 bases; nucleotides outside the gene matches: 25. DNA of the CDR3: TGCAGCCCGCCGGGACATGGCGGGGGGCCCTCGGAGTCTAGCACAGATACGCAGTATTTT. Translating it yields CSPPGHGGGPSESSTDTQYF.

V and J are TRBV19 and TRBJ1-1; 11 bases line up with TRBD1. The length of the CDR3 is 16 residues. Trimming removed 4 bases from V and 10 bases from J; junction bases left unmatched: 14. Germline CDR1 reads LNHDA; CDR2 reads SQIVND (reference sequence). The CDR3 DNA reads TGTGCCAGTAGTACCGGACACCGGGACAGGGGGAACACAGCTTTCTTT. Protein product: CASSTGHRDRGNTAFF.

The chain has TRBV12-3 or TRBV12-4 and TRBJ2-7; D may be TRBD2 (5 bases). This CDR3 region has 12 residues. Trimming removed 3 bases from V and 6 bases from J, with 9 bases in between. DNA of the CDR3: TGTGCCAGCAGTTTTCTAGCAGGCGAGCAGTACTTC. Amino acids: CASSFLAGEQYF.

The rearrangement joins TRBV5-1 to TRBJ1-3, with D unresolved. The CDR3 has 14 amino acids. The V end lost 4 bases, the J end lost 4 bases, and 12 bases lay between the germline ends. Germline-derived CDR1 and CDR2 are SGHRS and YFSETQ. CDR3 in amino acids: CASSPGGKGNTIYF. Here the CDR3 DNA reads TGCGCCAGCAGCCCCGGAGGCAAGGGAAACACCATATATTTT.

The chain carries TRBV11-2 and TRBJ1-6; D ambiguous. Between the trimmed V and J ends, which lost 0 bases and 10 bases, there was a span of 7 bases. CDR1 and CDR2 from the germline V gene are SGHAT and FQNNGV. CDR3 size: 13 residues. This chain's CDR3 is CASSLDPVSPLHF. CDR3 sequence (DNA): TGTGCCAGCAGCTTAGATCCCGTATCACCCCTCCACTTT.

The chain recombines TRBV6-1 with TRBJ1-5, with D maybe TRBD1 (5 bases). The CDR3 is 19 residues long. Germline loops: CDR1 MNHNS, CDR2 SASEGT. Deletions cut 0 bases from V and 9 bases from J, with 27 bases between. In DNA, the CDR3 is TGTGCCAGCAGTGAAGCGGGAAAAGGGGAATATAGGATAGGAGCGCCCCAGCATTTT. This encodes CASSEAGKGEYRIGAPQHF.

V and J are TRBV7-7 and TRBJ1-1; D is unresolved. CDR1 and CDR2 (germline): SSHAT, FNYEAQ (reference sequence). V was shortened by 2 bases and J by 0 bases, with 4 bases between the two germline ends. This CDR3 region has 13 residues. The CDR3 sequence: CASSLTLNTEAFF. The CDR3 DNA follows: TGTGCCAGCAGCTTAACATTGAACACTGAAGCTTTCTTT.

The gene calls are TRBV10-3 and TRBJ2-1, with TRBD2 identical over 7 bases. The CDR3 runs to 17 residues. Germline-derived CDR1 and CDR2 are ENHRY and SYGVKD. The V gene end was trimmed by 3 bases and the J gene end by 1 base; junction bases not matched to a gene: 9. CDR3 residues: CAISEIQRGASYNEQFF. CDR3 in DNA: TGTGCCATCAGTGAAATCCAGCGGGGCGCTTCCTACAATGAGCAGTTCTTC.